The 31 T cell receptor beta chains listed next were all sequenced from one sample in a study of post-analysis software for immune sequencing data. Built from TCR beta cDNA, the libraries had unique molecular identifiers in them. In TCRdb, the PCR reads were re-called with MiXCR into one record per CDR3 protein. The sample records about 820,000 distinct CDR3 sequences, 53% being singletons. General study results and limits: About 5 TRBV segments occurring more often in patients than controls included TRBV5-6, TRBV5-1 and TRBV20-1.

These receptors lack a known antigen. The sample was blood. Receptors originate from a girl aged 5 to 17 with multiple sclerosis.

V gene TRBV20-1 combines with J gene TRBJ1-6, with D unclear. Per germline, CDR1 DFQATT and CDR2 SNEGSKA (reference sequence). This CDR3 comprises 11 residues. Deletions cut 2 bases from V and 14 bases from J, with 10 bases between. In DNA, the CDR3 is TGCAGTGCTAGATGGCTTTCTTCCCTCCACTTT. Protein sequence: CSARWLSSLHF.

This chain links TRBV5-1 with TRBJ1-2; D is uncertain. Germline CDR1 is SGHRS and CDR2 is YFSETQ. V shed 4 bases and J shed 4 bases, with 17 bases lying between them. This CDR3 is built from 15 residues. The CDR3 nucleotides read TGCGCCAGCAGCCTCGAGGGCCCTCCTCGCTATGGCTACACCTTC. It specifies CASSLEGPPRYGYTF.

The V gene is TRBV7-6, the J gene TRBJ1-1; the D is unclear. The V and J ends lost 3 bases and 5 bases respectively, with 13 bases between them. Germline V gene data show CDR1 as SGHVS and CDR2 as FNYEAQ. The CDR3 totals 14 residues. CDR3 residues: CASSFWGKETEAFF. Here the CDR3 DNA reads TGTGCCAGCAGCTTTTGGGGAAAGGAGACTGAAGCTTTCTTT.

The gene calls are TRBV5-5 and TRBJ1-5; D uncertain. Germline CDR1 and CDR2: SGHKS and YYEKEE (reference sequence). The V and J ends lost 3 bases and 6 bases respectively, with 10 bases between them. This CDR3 has 13 amino acids. CDR3 protein: CASSSSGGQPQHF. The CDR3 nucleotides read TGTGCCAGCAGCTCGTCCGGAGGTCAGCCCCAGCATTTT.

The rearrangement uses TRBV20-1 and TRBJ2-3; D is unresolved. This CDR3 has 14 amino acids. The germline CDR1 and CDR2 sequences are DFQATT and SNEGSKA (reference sequence). V shed 6 bases and J shed 1 base, with 14 bases lying between them. CDR3 nucleotides: TGCAGTGCCCCAACGGCCGGCGGCACAGATACGCAGTATTTT. It yields the protein CSAPTAGGTDTQYF.

In this sample, this clonotype turned up many times. V and J are TRBV6-6 and TRBJ2-7, with a possible D match to TRBD1 (5 bases). Per germline, CDR1 MNHNY and CDR2 SVGAGI (reference sequence). The CDR3 spans 14 residues. V lost 4 bases and J 0 bases, leaving 10 bases between the germline ends. The DNA for the CDR3 is TGTGCCAGCAGTTTGGACACCAGCTCCTACGAGCAGTACTTC. It codes for CASSLDTSSYEQYF.

This clonotype was seen once. The chain is built from TRBV5-1 and TRBJ2-5; 7 nucleotides agree with TRBD2. The J call may be wrong; the DNA end is better matched by TRBJ2-7. CDR1 and CDR2 from the germline V gene are SGHRS and YFSETQ. The CDR3 totals 16 residues. The CDR3 region is CASSLSGATVPHEQYF. CDR3 sequence (DNA): TGCGCCAGCAGCTTGAGCGGGGCGACGGTCCCACACGAGCAGTACTTC.

Worth noting for this clonotype: A junction end diverges from the germline sequence, so it may reflect a read error. The chain has TRBV5-5 and TRBJ2-7; no reliable D call. The V gene's germline CDR1 is SGHKS and CDR2 YYEKEE (reference sequence). This CDR3 comprises 15 residues. CDR3 residues: CASNLERLGSYEQYF. DNA for the CDR3: TGTGCCAGCAACTTGGAAAGGCTGGGTTCCTACGAGCAGTACTTC.

This clonotype was seen a handful of times. V usage is TRBV29-1 and J usage is TRBJ2-7; possibly TRBD1 for D (6 bases). Germline V CDR1 and CDR2: SQVTM, ANQGSEA. V was pared by 6 bases and J by 3 bases, with 18 bases between. This CDR3 comprises 14 residues. This CDR3 is CSVTGQRSLYEQYF. For the CDR3, the DNA is TGCAGCGTGACCGGACAGAGGTCCCTCTACGAGCAGTACTTC.

This clonotype has a handful of counts. J is TRBJ2-7 and V is TRBV7-2, with D unclear. The CDR3 is 14 residues long. The V gene lost 5 bases and the J gene lost 3 bases, with 14 bases spanning the gap. From germline, CDR1 is SGHTA and CDR2 FQGNSA. CDR3 residues: CASSPYPYDYEQYF. CDR3 coding DNA: TGTGCCAGCAGCCCCTACCCCTATGACTACGAGCAGTACTTC.

The V and J genes are TRBV10-3 and TRBJ2-1; 8 positions agree with TRBD2. The CDR3 loop spans 20 amino acids. The V gene's germline CDR1 is ENHRY and CDR2 SYGVKD. The ends lost 8 bases at V and 0 bases at J; junction bases unmatched: 21. This chain's CDR3 is CAIGTKTGLVSSTSYNEQFF. The CDR3 region has the DNA TGTGCCATCGGGACTAAAACGGGACTAGTATCCTCAACCTCCTACAATGAGCAGTTCTTC.

The chain combines TRBV7-9 with TRBJ2-3; 10 bases fit TRBD2. There are 17 residues in the CDR3. Germline CDR1 reads SEHNR; CDR2 reads FQNEAQ (reference sequence). V dropped 2 bases and J dropped 0; count of bases not matched to a gene: 5. CDR3 sequence: CASSLLTTSGSTDTQYF. In DNA form, the CDR3 reads TGTGCCAGCAGCTTACTGACGACTAGCGGGAGCACAGATACGCAGTATTTT.

The V gene is TRBV6-1, the J gene TRBJ2-1, with 13 bases aligning to TRBD2. The CDR3 length is 17 residues. CDR1 MNHNS and CDR2 SASEGT come from the germline V gene. With 7 bases clipped from V and 8 bases from J, the junction kept 14 bases outside the gene matches. The CDR3 region has the DNA TGTGCCAGCACTAGACTAGCGGGAGGAAGAGGGGGCGATGAGCAGTTCTTC. Amino acid sequence: CASTRLAGGRGGDEQFF.

J is TRBJ1-5 and V is TRBV6-8, with 9 bases fitting TRBD1. Unmatched junction bases numbered 8, after V lost 5 bases and J lost 6 bases. This CDR3 comprises 15 residues. Germline V gives CDR1 MNHGY, CDR2 SAAAGT. The DNA of the CDR3 is TGTGCCAGCAGTCCGGACAGGGGTGGTCCTCAGCCCCAGCATTTT. As protein: CASSPDRGGPQPQHF.

The chain recombines TRBV12-3 or TRBV12-4 with TRBJ2-2, with D perhaps matching TRBD2 (5 bases). V was trimmed by 1 base and J by 5 bases, leaving 14 bases between them. The CDR3 sequence is 16 residues long. The CDR3 spells CASSLGLLGETGELFF. CDR3 coding DNA: TGTGCCAGCAGTTTAGGACTCCTCGGGGAGACCGGGGAGCTGTTTTTT.

This clonotype was seen more than once but under ten times. The chain employs TRBV6-4 and TRBJ2-3; D is uncertain. Germline CDR1 and CDR2: MRHNA and SNTAGT. This CDR3 is built from 14 residues. Trimming took 4 bases from V and 2 from J, leaving 10 bases between them. The CDR3 loop is CASSAAGITDTQYF. DNA of the CDR3: TGTGCCAGCAGTGCCGCTGGAATCACAGATACGCAGTATTTT.

This clonotype came up a few times. V usage is TRBV27 and J usage is TRBJ2-4; D gene unclear. The DNA end lines up better with TRBJ2-7; the J call may be wrong. CDR1 MNHEY and CDR2 SMNVEV come from the germline V gene (reference sequence). CDR3 length: 13 amino acids. CDR3 protein: CASRGSGPDEQYF. For the CDR3, the DNA is TGTGCCAGCAGAGGGTCGGGTCCAGACGAGCAGTACTTC.

The genes are TRBV9 and TRBJ1-1, with D hard to call. The germline V gene has CDR1 SGDLS and CDR2 YYNGEE. The length of the CDR3 is 13 residues. Trimming left V 1 base short and J 4 bases short, with 8 bases between. CDR3 DNA: TGTGCCAGCAGCGTATCCCGGGGCACTGAAGCTTTCTTT. It codes for CASSVSRGTEAFF. Full variable domain (remainder filled in from reference TRBV9 and TRBJ1-1): DSGVTQTPKHLITATGQRVTLRCSPRSGDLSVYWYQQSLDQGLQFLIQYYNGEERAKGNILERFSAQQFPDLHSELNLSSLELGDSALYFCASSVSRGTEAFFGQGTRLTVV.

The J gene is TRBJ2-2, the V gene TRBV11-1; the D call may be TRBD1 or TRBD2 (5 bases each). The CDR3 is 13 residues long. Per germline, CDR1 SGHAT and CDR2 FQDESV (reference sequence). Trimming left V 5 bases short and J 9 bases short, with 13 bases between. The CDR3 spells CASSLPGPRELFF. As DNA, the CDR3 is TGTGCCAGCAGCCTCCCGGGACCTCGGGAGCTGTTTTTT.

This clonotype has just a few counts. The CDR3: CSASPDIAGQPQHF. The CDR3 DNA is TGCAGTGCTAGCCCCGATATCGCAGGTCAGCCCCAGCATTTT. V gene TRBV20-1 combines with J gene TRBJ1-5; D not certain. Trimming pared 3 bases from V and 6 bases from J, leaving 15 bases between. The CDR3 totals 14 residues. Per germline, CDR1 DFQATT and CDR2 SNEGSKA (reference sequence).

The chain joins TRBV9 to TRBJ2-1; 14 nucleotides line up with TRBD2. The CDR3 has 17 residues. Germline V gives CDR1 SGDLS, CDR2 YYNGEE. The J segment lost 5 bases and the V segment lost 3 bases, leaving 7 bases of the junction unmatched. The CDR3 protein is CASSGGTSGGHHNEQFF. Here the CDR3 DNA reads TGTGCCAGCAGCGGGGGGACTAGCGGGGGCCACCACAATGAGCAGTTCTTC.

The CDR3 loop is CATSSRDQETQYF. The CDR3, as DNA: TGTGCCACCAGCAGCAGGGACCAAGAGACCCAGTACTTC. The rearrangement links TRBV15 to TRBJ2-5, with a weak D call TRBD1 (5 bases). This CDR3 has 13 residues. Germline CDR1 reads LNHNV; CDR2 reads YYDKDF (reference sequence). V was shortened by 3 bases and J by 0 bases, with 5 bases between the two germline ends.

Turning to this clonotype: One junction end does not reproduce the germline sequence, and a read error may be involved. The chain has TRBV20-1 and TRBJ2-3; 7 bases fit TRBD2. The CDR3 length is 17 residues. Germline CDR1 is DFQATT and CDR2 is SNEGSKA (reference sequence). CDR3 residues: CSARDPRAGSKDDTRYF. As DNA, the CDR3 is TGCAGTGCTAGAGACCCCCGAGCGGGATCAAAGGACGATACGCGGTATTTT.

The chain is built from TRBV20-1 and TRBJ2-7; D possibly corresponds to TRBD2 (5 bases). The CDR3 is made up of 13 amino acids. Looked up from germline, CDR1 is DFQATT and CDR2 is SNEGSKA (reference sequence). V lost 3 bases and J 3 bases, leaving 12 bases between the germline ends. CDR3 sequence reads: CSASPIGVYEQYF. CDR3 nucleotides: TGCAGTGCTAGCCCCATCGGGGTCTACGAGCAGTACTTC.

V usage is TRBV5-8 and J usage is TRBJ1-5, with D perhaps matching TRBD1 (5 bases). Germline V lookup: CDR1 SGHTS, CDR2 YDEGEE. The germline V and J ends were trimmed by 1 base and 0 bases, with 8 bases remaining between them. CDR3 length: 15 residues. CDR3 DNA: TGTGCCAGCAGCTTGTGGGGCTATAGCAATCAGCCCCAGCATTTT. This translates into CASSLWGYSNQPQHF.

The genes are TRBV12-5 and TRBJ2-7; D not certain. This CDR3 contains 13 residues. The V end was cut by 2 bases, the J end by 5 bases, with 10 bases between. CDR1 is LGHNT and CDR2 is FRNRAP in the germline V gene. The CDR3 region is CASGLSRSHEQYF. The CDR3 DNA is TGTGCTAGTGGTTTGAGTCGGTCTCACGAGCAGTACTTC.

Note on this clonotype: Without the conserved terminal phenylalanine or tryptophan, this CDR3 likely stems from a read error. This chain joins TRBV20-1 and TRBJ2-5, with D uncertain. CDR3 length: 14 amino acids. Germline CDR1 reads DFQATT; CDR2 reads SNEGSKA (reference sequence). Between the trimmed V and J ends, which lost 5 bases and 0 bases, there was a span of 13 bases. The CDR3 DNA reads TGCAGTGCTGCCAGGTTTGAGAACCAAGAGACCCAGTACTGC. Its translation is CSAARFENQETQYC.

The J gene is TRBJ2-6, the V gene TRBV6-5; D is perhaps TRBD2 (5 bases). Germline assignment: CDR1 MNHEY and CDR2 SVGAGI. The CDR3 loop spans 18 amino acids. V dropped 2 bases and J dropped 0 bases, with 14 bases sitting between them. CDR3 protein: CASSYRRASLSGANVLTF. The CDR3 DNA sequence: TGTGCCAGCAGTTACAGGCGGGCCAGCCTCTCTGGGGCCAACGTCCTGACTTTC.

The V gene is TRBV20-1, the J gene TRBJ2-1; 7 positions agree with TRBD1. The V gene end was trimmed by 6 bases and the J gene end by 5 bases; junction bases not matched to a gene: 4. Germline assignment: CDR1 DFQATT and CDR2 SNEGSKA (reference sequence). The CDR3 is made up of 12 amino acids. The DNA for the CDR3 is TGCAGTGCGATGGGACAGAACAATGAGCAGTTCTTC. Protein sequence: CSAMGQNNEQFF.

This clonotype showed up just a few times. The V and J genes are TRBV27 and TRBJ2-4; TRBD2 aligns across 8 bases. Unmatched junction bases numbered 4, after V lost 2 bases and J lost 13 bases. Germline CDR1 MNHEY, CDR2 SMNVEV (reference sequence). The CDR3 runs 12 residues. CDR3 coding DNA: TGTGCCAGCAGTTTACAAGCGGGGGAGCAGTACTTC. Its protein is CASSLQAGEQYF.

This clonotype appeared once. The genes are TRBV6-5 and TRBJ1-2, with D tentatively TRBD1 (5 bases). CDR3 size: 17 residues. The V gene's germline CDR1 is MNHEY and CDR2 SVGAGI. V was shortened by 2 bases and J by 6 bases, with 22 bases between the two germline ends. The DNA for the CDR3 is TGTGCCAGCAGTTACCGGGGGACGTCTGGTAGTGGGGATGGCTACACCTTC. It is translated as CASSYRGTSGSGDGYTF.